The T cell receptor beta chain under discussion was sequenced for a study of T cells after yellow fever vaccination. Germline CDR1 reads ENHRY; CDR2 reads SYGVKD. The CDR3 runs to 14 residues. Trimming cost V 4 bases and J 6 bases; bases outside gene matches: 6. Each CDR3 protein is one row after TCRdb ran MiXCR on the 5' RACE reads. Of approximately 250,000 distinct CDR3 sequences in the sample, roughly 5% were seen once. This clonotype has ten or more counts. The origin of this receptor is a man in his late teens or twenties who received the YFV17D yellow fever vaccine. The chain links TRBV10-3 to TRBJ1-5, with 7 bases that match TRBD1. This sample comprised CD4+ T cells sorted from PBMCs, obtained on the day of the yellow fever booster vaccination. This CDR3 is CAISAGDRAQPQHF. DNA of the CDR3: TGTGCCATCAGTGCAGGAGACAGGGCTCAGCCCCAGCATTTT.